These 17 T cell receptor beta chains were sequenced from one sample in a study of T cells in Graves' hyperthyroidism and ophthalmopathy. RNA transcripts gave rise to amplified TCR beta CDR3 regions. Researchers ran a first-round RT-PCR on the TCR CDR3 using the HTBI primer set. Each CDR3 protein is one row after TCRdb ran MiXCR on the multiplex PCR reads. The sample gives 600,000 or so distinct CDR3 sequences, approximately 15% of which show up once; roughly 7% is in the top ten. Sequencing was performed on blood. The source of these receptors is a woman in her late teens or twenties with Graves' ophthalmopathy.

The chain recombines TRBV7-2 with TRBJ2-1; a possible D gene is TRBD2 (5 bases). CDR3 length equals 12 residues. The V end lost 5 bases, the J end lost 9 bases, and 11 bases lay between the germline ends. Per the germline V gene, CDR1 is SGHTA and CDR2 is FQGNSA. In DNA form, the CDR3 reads TGTGCCAGCAGCGACCTAGCAGGTGAGCAGTTCTTC. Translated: CASSDLAGEQFF. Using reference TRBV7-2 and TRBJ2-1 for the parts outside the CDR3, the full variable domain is GAGVSQSPSNKVTEKGKDVELRCDPISGHTALYWYRQSLGQGLEFLIYFQGNSAPDKSGLPSDRFSAERTGGSVSTLTIQRTQQEDSAVYLCASSDLAGEQFFGPGTRLTVL.

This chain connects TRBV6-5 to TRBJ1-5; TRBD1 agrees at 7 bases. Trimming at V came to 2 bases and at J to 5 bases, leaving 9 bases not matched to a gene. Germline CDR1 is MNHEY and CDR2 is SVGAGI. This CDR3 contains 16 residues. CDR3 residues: CASSYRRQGPDQPQHF. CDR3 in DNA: TGTGCCAGCAGTTACCGACGACAGGGCCCAGATCAGCCCCAGCATTTT.

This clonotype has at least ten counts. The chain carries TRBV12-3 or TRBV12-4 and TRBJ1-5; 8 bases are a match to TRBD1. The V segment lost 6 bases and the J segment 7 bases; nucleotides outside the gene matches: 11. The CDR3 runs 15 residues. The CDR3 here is CASSRRDRQEQPQHF. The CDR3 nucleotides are TGTGCCAGCAGCCGGAGGGACAGGCAGGAACAGCCCCAGCATTTT.

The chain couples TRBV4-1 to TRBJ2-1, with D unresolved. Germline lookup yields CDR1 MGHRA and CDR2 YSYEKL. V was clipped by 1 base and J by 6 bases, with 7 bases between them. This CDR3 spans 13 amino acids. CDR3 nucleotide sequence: TGCGCCAGCAGCCAAGTTCGTCTCAATGAGCAGTTCTTC. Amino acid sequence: CASSQVRLNEQFF.

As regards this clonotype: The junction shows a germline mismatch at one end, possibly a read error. The CDR3 loop is CASRLEGGGTEAFF. The CDR3 DNA reads as TGTGCCAGCAGATTAGAAGGGGGAGGGACTGAAGCTTTCTTT. This rearrangement joins TRBV13 to TRBJ1-1; the D gene is possibly TRBD1 (6 bases). Germline V gives CDR1 PRHDT, CDR2 FYEKMQ (reference sequence). This CDR3 has 14 residues. Based on the CDR3 plus reference TRBV13 and TRBJ1-1, the full variable domain is AAGVIQSPRHLIKEKRETATLKCYPIPRHDTVYWYQQGPGQDPQFLISFYEKMQSDKGSIPDRFSAQQFSDYHSELNMSSLELGDSALYFCASRLEGGGTEAFFGQGTRLTVV.

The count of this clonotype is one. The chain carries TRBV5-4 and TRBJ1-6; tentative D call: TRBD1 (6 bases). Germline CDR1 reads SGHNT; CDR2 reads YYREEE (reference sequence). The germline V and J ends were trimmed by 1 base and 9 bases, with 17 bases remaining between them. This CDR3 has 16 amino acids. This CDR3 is CASSLSSGVRSSPLHF. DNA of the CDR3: TGTGCCAGCAGCTTGTCTTCAGGGGTGCGGAGTTCACCCCTCCACTTT.

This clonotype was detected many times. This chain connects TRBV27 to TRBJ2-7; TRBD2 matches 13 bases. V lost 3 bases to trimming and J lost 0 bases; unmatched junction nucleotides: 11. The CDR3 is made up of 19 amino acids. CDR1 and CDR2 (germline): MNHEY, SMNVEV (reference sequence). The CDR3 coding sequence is TGTGCCAGCAGTTTGCGAGGACTAGCGGGAGCGCCATCCTCCTACGAGCAGTACTTC. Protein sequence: CASSLRGLAGAPSSYEQYF.

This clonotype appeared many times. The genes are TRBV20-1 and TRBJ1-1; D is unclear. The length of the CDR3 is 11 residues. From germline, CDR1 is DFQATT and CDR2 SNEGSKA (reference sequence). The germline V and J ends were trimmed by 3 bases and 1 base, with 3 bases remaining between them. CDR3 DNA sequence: TGCAGTGCTAGTCGGAACACTGAAGCTTTCTTT. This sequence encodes CSASRNTEAFF.

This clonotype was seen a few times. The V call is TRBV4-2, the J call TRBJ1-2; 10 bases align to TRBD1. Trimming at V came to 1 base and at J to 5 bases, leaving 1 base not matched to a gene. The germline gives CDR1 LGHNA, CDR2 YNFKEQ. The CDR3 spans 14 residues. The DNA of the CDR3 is TGTGCCAGCAGCCAAGCGGACAGGGGGTATGGCTACACCTTC. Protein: CASSQADRGYGYTF.

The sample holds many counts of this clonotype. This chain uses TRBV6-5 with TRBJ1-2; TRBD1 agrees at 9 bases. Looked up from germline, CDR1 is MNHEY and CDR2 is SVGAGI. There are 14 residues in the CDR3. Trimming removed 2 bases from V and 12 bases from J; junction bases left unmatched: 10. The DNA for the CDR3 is TGTGCCAGCAGTTACCAACCGGGACAGGGCTCGAACACCTTC. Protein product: CASSYQPGQGSNTF.

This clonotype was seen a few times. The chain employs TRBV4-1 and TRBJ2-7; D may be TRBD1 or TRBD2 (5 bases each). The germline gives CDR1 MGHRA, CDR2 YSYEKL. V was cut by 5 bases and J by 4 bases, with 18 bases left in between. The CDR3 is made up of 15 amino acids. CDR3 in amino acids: CASSYTYGAHYEQYF. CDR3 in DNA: TGCGCCAGCAGCTACACCTACGGGGCACATTACGAGCAGTACTTC.

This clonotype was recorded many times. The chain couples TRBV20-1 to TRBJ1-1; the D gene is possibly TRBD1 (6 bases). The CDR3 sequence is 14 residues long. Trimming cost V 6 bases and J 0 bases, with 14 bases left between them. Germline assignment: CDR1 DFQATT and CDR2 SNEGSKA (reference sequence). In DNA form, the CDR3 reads TGCAGTGCCCCTGGGACAAGAGTGAACACTGAAGCTTTCTTT. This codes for CSAPGTRVNTEAFF.

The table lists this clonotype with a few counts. The chain's CDR3 is CASSLAATGSSYEQYF. The DNA for the CDR3 is TGTGCCAGCAGCTTAGCCGCGACAGGGAGTTCCTACGAGCAGTACTTC. V usage is TRBV7-3 and J usage is TRBJ2-7, with 7 bases identical to TRBD1. The germline V gene has CDR1 SGHTA and CDR2 FQGTGA. The CDR3 covers 16 residues. The V gene end was trimmed by 2 bases and the J gene end by 1 base; junction bases not matched to a gene: 8.

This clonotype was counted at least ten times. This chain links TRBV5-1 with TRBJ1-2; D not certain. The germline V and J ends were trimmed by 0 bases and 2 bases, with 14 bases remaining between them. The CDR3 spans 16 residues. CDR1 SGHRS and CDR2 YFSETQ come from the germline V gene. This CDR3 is CASSLAFKGGNYGYTF. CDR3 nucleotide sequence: TGCGCCAGCAGCTTGGCCTTTAAGGGAGGCAACTATGGCTACACCTTC.

The CDR3 bases are TGTGCCAGCAGTTTATCGGCGGGAGGGGGCACAGATACGCAGTATTTT. Its protein product is CASSLSAGGGTDTQYF. V gene TRBV27 combines with J gene TRBJ2-3; 9 bases are shared with TRBD2. The CDR3 is made up of 16 amino acids. The ends lost 0 bases at V and 1 base at J; junction bases unmatched: 2. Germline V CDR1 and CDR2: MNHEY, SMNVEV (reference sequence).

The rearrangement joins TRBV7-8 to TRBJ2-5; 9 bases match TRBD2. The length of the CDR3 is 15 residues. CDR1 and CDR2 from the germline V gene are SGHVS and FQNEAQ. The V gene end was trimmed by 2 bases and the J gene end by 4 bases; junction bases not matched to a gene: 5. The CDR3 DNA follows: TGTGCCAGCAGCTTAAACTTAGCGGGAGTAGAGACCCAGTACTTC. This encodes CASSLNLAGVETQYF.

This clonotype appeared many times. The CDR3, as DNA: TGTGCCAGCAGATCAAACAGGGGAAGTGGGGAGCTGTTTTTT. This sequence encodes CASRSNRGSGELFF. V usage is TRBV7-2 and J usage is TRBJ2-2, with 7 bases identical to TRBD1. V lost 6 bases to trimming and J lost 8 bases; unmatched junction nucleotides: 9. There are 14 residues in the CDR3. From germline, CDR1 is SGHTA and CDR2 FQGNSA.